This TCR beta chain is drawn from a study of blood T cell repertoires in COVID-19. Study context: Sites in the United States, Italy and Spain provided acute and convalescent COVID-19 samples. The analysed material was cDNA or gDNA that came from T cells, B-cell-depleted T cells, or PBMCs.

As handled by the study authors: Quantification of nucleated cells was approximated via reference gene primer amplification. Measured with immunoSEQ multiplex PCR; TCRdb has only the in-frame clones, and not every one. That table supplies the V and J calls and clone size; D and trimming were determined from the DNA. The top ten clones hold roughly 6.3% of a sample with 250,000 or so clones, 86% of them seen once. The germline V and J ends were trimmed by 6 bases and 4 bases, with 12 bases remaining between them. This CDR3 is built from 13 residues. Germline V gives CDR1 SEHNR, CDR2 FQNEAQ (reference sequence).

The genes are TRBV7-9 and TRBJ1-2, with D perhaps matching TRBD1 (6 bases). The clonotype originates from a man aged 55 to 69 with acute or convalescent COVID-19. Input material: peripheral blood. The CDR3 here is CASRTGTTYGYTF. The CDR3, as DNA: TGTGCCAGCAGAACCGGGACAACCTATGGCTACACCTTC.